This TCR beta chain was found in a study of T cell repertoires in cytomegalovirus infection. Study-wide background: Public TCR beta signatures indicated both CMV infection and matching HLA type.

V was clipped by 6 bases and J by 9 bases; unmatched bases: 9. Germline V gene sequence: CDR1 SGHTA, CDR2 FQGNSA. The CDR3 is 14 amino acids. Study findings and constraints: Adding up the frequency of public TCR beta families identified people who carried CMV plus the relevant HLA.

TCRdb re-called the reads through MiXCR, storing one row per CDR3 protein. The sample consists of approximately 280,000 distinct CDR3 sequences, roughly 21% of them appearing once. This clonotype was recorded many times. Antigen unknown. The origin of this receptor is a human donor in good health (CMV status not recorded). Some clones in this sample may be carry-over from other donors' samples. The material was cultured PBMCs, obtained from culture after CMV antigen stimulation. The rearrangement links TRBV7-2 to TRBJ2-1; TRBD2 aligns across 9 bases. CDR3 protein: CASSLGGRALEQFF. CDR3 bases: TGTGCCAGCAGTCTCGGCGGGAGGGCCCTTGAGCAGTTCTTC.